This TCR beta chain appears in the sequencing data of a study of blood T cell repertoires in COVID-19 (dated by TCRdb to 2018 to 2020). Study-wide context: The collaborator samples originated in the United States, Italy and Spain and spanned the acute and convalescent phases of COVID-19. A de-identified subject ID, COVID-19 status, age in years and sex were almost always included in the sample metadata. The repertoires were released in a freely available public database meant as a resource for research on the immune response to SARS-CoV-2. The dataset comprised deeply sampled blood TCRbeta repertoires from subjects exposed to, actively infected with, or recovered from COVID-19. Samples were obtained from the ongoing ImmuneRACE study (first 160 participants) and from 1,254 subjects provided by 6 global collaborators. The prospective study material was composed of cDNA or gDNA derived from T cells, B-cell-depleted T cells, or PBMCs. Where available, HLA class I and class II types were obtained from metadata supplied by the sample provider rather than from assay-based typing.

General conclusions and limits of the study: Clinical and demographic metadata were provided uncurated, with the amount varying by source and participant.

Remarks on this clone: The target of this receptor is not known. There are no base qualities to consult, and no much larger clone falls within one base.

Collaborating institutions collected whole blood in K2EDTA tubes following their own protocols. For TCRbeta analysis, collaborator samples were shipped as frozen whole blood, as isolated PBMCs, or as DNA extracted from either sample type. TCRbeta CDR3 regions were amplified from genomic DNA using the immunoSEQ Assay, a bias-controlled multiplex PCR. In the paper's pipeline: The number of nucleated cells in each sample was estimated by amplification of reference gene primers within the assay. To quantify the absolute abundance of each unique TCRbeta CDR3 rearrangement, sequence reads were collapsed and filtered. Productive Simpson clonality was computed per sample as the square root of Simpson's diversity index over productive rearrangements. Held by TCRdb, this immuneACCESS table contains in-frame sequences only and omits some clones. Under half of the omission traces to an unresolved V gene where checked; the cause of the rest is unknown. The DNA was the basis for D and trimming; V, J and clone size are from that table. The sample table holds 200,000 to 300,000 clones, of which 75% to 90% were seen once. The top ten hold around 11% of the sample.

The CDR3 numbers 15 residues from cysteine through phenylalanine. Of the read, only the CDR3 DNA is kept; its 45 bases are in frame from base 1. Trimming removed 7 bases from V and 4 bases from J, leaving 20 bases between the germline ends. From the germline V gene, CDR1 is SGHRS and CDR2 is YFSETQ. The clonotype comes from a woman aged 60 to 75 with active or convalescent COVID-19. The chain is encoded by TRBV5-1 joined to TRBJ1-2; there is no confident call for the D gene. Sequencing was done on a sample of peripheral blood. The DNA reads as follows: TGCGCCAGCCGCACTACCCACCTGACGACCTATGGCTACACCTTC. Translated, it gives CASRTTHLTTYGYTF.